Described below is a single TCR beta chain sequence and its context. The CDR3 totals 14 residues. Trimming at V came to 7 bases and at J to 4 bases, leaving 5 bases not matched to a gene. The germline V gene encodes CDR1 SNHLY and CDR2 FYNNEI. Profiling relied on immunoSEQ multiplex PCR, and the TCRdb table lists in-frame clones only, not all of them. Counted here are around 97,000 clones, 70% to 85% occurring once; the ten biggest clones make up less than 5.5%. These data are taken from a study of OX40 agonist ivuxolimab in advanced cancers. This clonotype was sampled from an adult with an advanced solid tumor such as melanoma, head and neck, liver or kidney cancer. Sequenced material: CD4+ or CD8+ T cells sorted from blood, taken in a trial of the OX40 agonist ivuxolimab. This chain links TRBV2 with TRBJ1-1; 11 positions agree with TRBD1. The CDR3: CASTGQGAITEAFF. CDR3 DNA: TGTGCCAGCACCGGACAGGGGGCAATCACTGAAGCTTTCTTT.